This is a list of T cell receptor beta chains from one sample in a study of T cells in narcolepsy. Sequencing was performed with immunoSEQ multiplex PCR; in TCRdb, only in-frame clones are kept and a portion is missing. This table holds around 34,000 clones, 79% found once. Material for sequencing was memory (CD45RA-) CD4+ T cells from blood. These receptors were collected from a human donor in good health. The conserved cysteine and the conserved F or W are not part of the CDR3 here.

ASRMRGELF 9 TRBV5-8
ASQGHKNTEAF 11 TRBV7-9
ASSQYRTGGMNTEAF 15 TRBV14
ASNSVFNNEQF 11 TRBV5-1
ASSTGQGSYEQY 12 TRBV19
ASSPRQGGYGYT 12 TRBV7-6
ASSFDTSTGELF 12 TRBV5-1
ASSSQGRSSYEQY 13 TRBV5-4
ASTWAGGETQY 11 TRBV6-6
ASGLLQSTDTQY 12 TRBV12-5
ASSSPTSGRPYEQY 14 TRBV19
ASSVTGGVETQY 12 TRBV7-7
ASSLNVVNTEAF 12 TRBV5-1
ASSDADRLRGYT 12 TRBV6-1
ASSLRTGREQY 11 TRBV27
ASSKGQGGSPLH 12 TRBV9
ASSIRADEQY 10 TRBV6-6
ASSHGTVNTEAF 12 TRBV11-2
ASSINDAGANVLT 13 TRBV7-8
ASLYRDRVYEQY 12 TRBV5-1
ASSNFGTSGIYEQY 14 TRBV19
ATRGQGTSYEQY 12 TRBV2